The clone carrying this T cell receptor (beta chain) was seen a handful of times. Its antigen is still unknown. Produced via immunoSEQ multiplex PCR; TCRdb's table is partial and in-frame only. Of 330,000 or so clones detected, roughly 80% appear once; the ten largest clones hold about 9.4%. The sample originates from a study of shared clonotypes between healthy human individuals. Donors were healthy HIV-negative adults without recent acute infections or vaccinations. Whole-study results and caveats: Against clonotypes common to all four donors, non-shared ones had lower generation probabilities.

The sample was memory CD4+ T cells sorted from blood. Noted subset: CD45RA-negative fraction. This sequence was found in a man aged 30 to 45 in good health.

The CDR3 is CASSFRTSGRALYEQYF. The CDR3 bases are TGTGCCAGCAGTTTTCGGACTAGCGGGAGGGCCCTCTACGAGCAGTACTTC. The gene calls are TRBV28 and TRBJ2-7; 15 bases are a match to TRBD2. V was pared by 3 bases and J by 3 bases, with 6 bases of the junction left unmatched. The CDR3 sequence is 17 residues long. The germline gives CDR1 MDHEN, CDR2 SYDVKM.